What follows is one T cell receptor beta chain and its context. The method was immunoSEQ multiplex PCR; TCRdb's version includes in-frame clones alone and lacks a portion of them. The sample lists about 200,000 clones, 88% occurring once. The sample comes from a study of blood T cell repertoires in COVID-19. The overall study: COVID-19 samples collected from the United States, Italy and Spain covered acute and convalescent phases. Sample material is recorded as cDNA or gDNA derived from T cells, B-cell-depleted T cells, or PBMCs.

V gave up 4 bases and J gave up 8 bases; unmatched junction bases: 1. The V gene's germline CDR1 is SGHKS and CDR2 YYEKEE (reference sequence). The CDR3 is made up of 12 amino acids. Enrollment of patients from Seattle took place during active infection, with longitudinal follow-up. The sequence came from a man between 50 and 59 years old with COVID-19, enrolled during active disease. This chain connects TRBV5-5 to TRBJ2-4; 9 bases are shared with TRBD1. What was sequenced was peripheral blood. The DNA of the CDR3 is TGTGCCAGCAGCAGGACAGGGGACATTCAGTACTTC. Its protein product is CASSRTGDIQYF.